One sample yielded the 25 T cell receptor beta chains listed below, sequenced in a study of blood T cell repertoires in COVID-19. Generated by immunoSEQ multiplex PCR, the TCRdb table keeps only in-frame clones and is missing some. The table records 270,000 or so clones, about 89% of them present only once. The specimen was peripheral blood. Receptors originate from a man aged 40-50 years with acute or convalescent COVID-19.

The rearrangement links TRBV4-2 to TRBJ2-6; D ambiguous. The CDR3 extends over 17 amino acids. Deletions cut 4 bases from V and 4 bases from J, with 17 bases between. Germline-derived CDR1 and CDR2 are LGHNA and YNFKEQ. In DNA form, the CDR3 reads TGTGCCAGCAGCCGCTGGCCTGGGCTTTCAGGGGCCAACGTCCTGACTTTC. It is translated as CASSRWPGLSGANVLTF.

The rearrangement uses TRBV5-4 and TRBJ2-7; D perhaps matches TRBD1 (6 bases). Per the germline V gene, CDR1 is SGHNT and CDR2 is YYREEE (reference sequence). Trimming took 1 base from V and 6 from J, leaving 11 bases between them. There are 13 residues in the CDR3. The CDR3 region has the DNA TGTGCCAGCAGCTTGACCGGGACACTCGAGCAGTACTTC. Encoded protein: CASSLTGTLEQYF.

This clone was seen a handful of times. This chain links TRBV2 with TRBJ1-5, with a weak D call TRBD1 (6 bases). CDR3 size: 15 residues. Germline CDR1 reads SNHLY; CDR2 reads FYNNEI. The V gene lost 6 bases and the J gene lost 7 bases, with 19 bases spanning the gap. The CDR3 protein is CASRPTGLMRQPQHF. The CDR3 nucleotides read TGTGCCAGCAGGCCAACAGGGTTAATGAGACAGCCCCAGCATTTT.

V and J are TRBV6-5 and TRBJ2-1, with D maybe TRBD2 (6 bases). Germline V gene data show CDR1 as MNHEY and CDR2 as SVGAGI. The CDR3 contains 13 residues. V shed 6 bases and J shed 9 bases, with 15 bases lying between them. The CDR3, as DNA: TGTGCCAGCAGACCGAGACTAGTTGGTGAGCAGTTCTTC. It specifies CASRPRLVGEQFF.

The chain couples TRBV24-1 to TRBJ2-3; 7 positions match TRBD2. After removal of 1 base from V and 3 bases from J, the junction contained 15 bases not matched to a gene. CDR1 KGHDR and CDR2 SFDVKD come from the germline V gene. The CDR3 loop spans 19 amino acids. In nucleotides, the CDR3 is TGTGCCACCAGTGATTTAAAGTTTACAGCGGGAACGATTACAGATACGCAGTATTTT. Translating gives CATSDLKFTAGTITDTQYF.

CDR3 in amino acids: CASSQGGQGMTNEKLFF. CDR3 bases: TGTGCCAGCAGCCAAGGGGGACAGGGGATGACTAATGAAAAACTGTTTTTT. The rearrangement uses TRBV3-1 (or the pseudogene TRBV3-2) and TRBJ1-4; 10 bases are a match to TRBD1. J was trimmed by 2 bases and V by 1 base; bases with no gene match: 4. The length of the CDR3 is 17 residues. Germline V CDR1 and CDR2: LGHDT, YNNKEL (reference sequence).

This clone was counted a few times. This rearrangement joins TRBV19 to TRBJ1-1, with a possible D match to TRBD1 (5 bases). V was shortened by 5 bases and J by 1 base, with 17 bases between the two germline ends. The CDR3 totals 16 residues. The germline CDR1 and CDR2 sequences are LNHDA and SQIVND (reference sequence). CDR3 coding DNA: TGTGCCAGTAGTTCTCTCTTGGGAACAGGGAACACTGAAGCTTTCTTT. It is translated as CASSSLLGTGNTEAFF.

This sequence joins TRBV5-1 and TRBJ1-5; possibly TRBD1 for D (5 bases). Germline V gene lookup returns CDR1 SGHRS and CDR2 YFSETQ. This CDR3 is built from 15 residues. V shed 0 bases and J shed 4 bases, with 11 bases lying between them. The CDR3 loop is CASSLVPGGNQPQHF. In nucleotides, the CDR3 is TGCGCCAGCAGCTTGGTTCCGGGGGGGAATCAGCCCCAGCATTTT. Full variable domain (rest looked up from reference TRBV5-1 and TRBJ1-5): KAGVTQTPRYLIKTRGQQVTLSCSPISGHRSVSWYQQTPGQGLQFLFEYFSETQRNKGNFPGRFSGRQFSNSRSEMNVSTLELGDSALYLCASSLVPGGNQPQHFGDGTRLSIL.

This chain links TRBV4-2 with TRBJ2-2, with D possibly matching TRBD1 (6 bases). The CDR3 has 16 residues. V dropped 1 base and J dropped 5 bases, with 14 bases sitting between them. CDR1 is LGHNA, CDR2 YNFKEQ, per germline. This CDR3 is CASSQGDLQGTGELFF. CDR3 DNA sequence: TGTGCCAGCAGCCAAGGGGACCTACAGGGAACCGGGGAGCTGTTTTTT.

This clone was observed once. The rearrangement uses TRBV5-5 and TRBJ1-1; the D gene is possibly TRBD1 (6 bases). V was trimmed by 1 base and J by 0 bases, leaving 10 bases between them. Germline V CDR1 and CDR2: SGHKS, YYEKEE (reference sequence). The CDR3 has 15 amino acids. The CDR3 sequence is CASSLLGHVNTEAFF. CDR3 coding DNA: TGTGCCAGCAGCTTGTTGGGACACGTGAACACTGAAGCTTTCTTT.

This chain uses TRBV19 with TRBJ1-1, with D perhaps matching TRBD1 (5 bases). Per the germline V gene, CDR1 is LNHDA and CDR2 is SQIVND (reference sequence). Trimming removed 1 base from V and 4 bases from J, with 10 bases in between. The CDR3 extends over 14 amino acids. CDR3 sequence (DNA): TGTGCCAGTAGTATAGGATACGGGGGCACTGAAGCTTTCTTT. The encoded protein is CASSIGYGGTEAFF. The full variable domain, in which reference TRBV19 and TRBJ1-1 provide the parts outside the CDR3, is DGGITQSPKYLFRKEGQNVTLSCEQNLNHDAMYWYRQDPGQGLRLIYYSQIVNDFQKGDIAEGYSVSREKKESFPLTVTSAQKNPTAFYLCASSIGYGGTEAFFGQGTRLTVV.

This rearrangement joins TRBV7-2 to TRBJ2-1; the D gene is possibly TRBD1 (7 bases). V lost 4 bases to trimming and J lost 3 bases, with 16 bases between them. The CDR3 has 16 amino acids. Germline loops: CDR1 SGHTA, CDR2 FQGNSA. The CDR3 loop is CASSSFAGGGYNEQFF. The CDR3 nucleotides are TGTGCCAGCAGCTCATTTGCAGGGGGAGGCTACAATGAGCAGTTCTTC.

This chain joins TRBV18 and TRBJ1-3; maybe TRBD1 (5 bases). With 7 bases removed from V and 4 bases from J, the gap between germline ends came to 11 bases. This CDR3 has 13 residues. Germline V gene lookup returns CDR1 KGHSH and CDR2 LQKENI. CDR3: CASLQALGNTIYF. CDR3 bases: TGTGCCAGCTTACAGGCATTAGGAAACACCATATATTTT.

The chain couples TRBV19 to TRBJ1-2; possible D gene TRBD1, 6 bases. This CDR3 has 15 residues. The germline CDR1 and CDR2 sequences are LNHDA and SQIVND (reference sequence). Trimming left V 3 bases short and J 4 bases short, with 15 bases between. CDR3 sequence reads: CASSINRERTYGYTF. For the CDR3, the DNA is TGTGCCAGTAGTATCAACAGGGAGCGGACCTATGGCTACACCTTC.

The chain employs TRBV5-1 and TRBJ2-1; TRBD1 aligns across 7 bases. This CDR3 region has 15 residues. Trimming cost V 4 bases and J 8 bases; bases outside gene matches: 12. CDR1 and CDR2 from the germline V gene are SGHRS and YFSETQ. The CDR3, as DNA: TGCGCCAGCAGCAGGTACAGGGGTTTGGTCGATGAGCAGTTCTTC. Protein: CASSRYRGLVDEQFF.

This clone was seen a handful of times. The chain recombines TRBV3-1 (or the pseudogene TRBV3-2) with TRBJ2-1, with 10 bases aligning to TRBD2. The germline gives CDR1 LGHDT, CDR2 YNNKEL (reference sequence). The CDR3 length is 16 residues. Trimming took 2 bases from V and 8 from J; bases not matched to a gene: 9. The DNA of the CDR3 is TGTGCCAGCAGCCAAAGGGAGCGGGGGGGCATGGATGAGCAGTTCTTC. This sequence encodes CASSQRERGGMDEQFF.

The chain uses TRBV2 and TRBJ2-3, with D perhaps TRBD1 (5 bases). This CDR3 contains 16 residues. Trimming stripped 5 bases from V and 0 bases from J, with 15 bases between. Germline V gene lookup returns CDR1 SNHLY and CDR2 FYNNEI. CDR3 coding DNA: TGTGCCAGCAGTCGAACAGGCGTGGCTAGCACAGATACGCAGTATTTT. Translation gives CASSRTGVASTDTQYF.

CDR3 DNA: TGTGCCAGCGGCAGGGTTGGTGGCTACACCTTC. It specifies CASGRVGGYTF. The rearrangement uses TRBV12-3 or TRBV12-4 and TRBJ1-2, with D possibly TRBD1 on 5 matching bases. This CDR3 comprises 11 residues. The V and J ends lost 8 bases and 7 bases respectively, with 11 bases between them.

V usage is TRBV6-5 and J usage is TRBJ1-5; 8 bases match TRBD1. The CDR3 consists of 13 residues. Germline V gene lookup returns CDR1 MNHEY and CDR2 SVGAGI. V was clipped by 10 bases and J by 5 bases; unmatched bases: 7. CDR3 sequence: CAIRQGQYQPQHF. The CDR3 nucleotides read TGTGCCATCAGACAGGGGCAATATCAGCCCCAGCATTTT.

V is TRBV10-3 and J is TRBJ2-3; 7 positions match TRBD2. This CDR3 is 15 amino acids long. The germline gives CDR1 ENHRY, CDR2 SYGVKD. The trim removed 0 bases at V and 1 base at J, leaving 1 base unmatched. The CDR3, as DNA: TGTGCCATCAGTGAGTCCCGGGGGGGCACAGATACGCAGTATTTT. Protein sequence: CAISESRGGTDTQYF.

The chain is built from TRBV7-6 and TRBJ2-1, with D possibly being TRBD1 (5 bases). The CDR3 loop spans 15 amino acids. Germline-derived CDR1 and CDR2 are SGHVS and FNYEAQ. V lost 6 bases and J lost 3, with 15 bases in between. Here the CDR3 reads CASSHRGYGYNEQFF. The CDR3 DNA reads as TGTGCCAGCAGTCATAGGGGTTACGGCTACAATGAGCAGTTCTTC.

The chain combines TRBV7-3 with TRBJ1-3; unclear D gene. Germline V gives CDR1 SGHTA, CDR2 FQGTGA. Trimming removed 10 bases from V and 6 bases from J, with 16 bases in between. The CDR3 sequence is 13 residues long. The CDR3 loop reads CATTPGRENTIYF. CDR3 in DNA: TGTGCCACGACGCCTGGACGGGAAAACACCATATATTTT.

The rearrangement joins TRBV5-1 to TRBJ2-1; possibly TRBD2 for D (5 bases). The germline CDR1 and CDR2 sequences are SGHRS and YFSETQ. Trimming stripped 7 bases from V and 7 bases from J, with 9 bases between. The CDR3 has 11 amino acids. The CDR3: CASVLANEQFF. The CDR3 DNA follows: TGCGCCAGCGTCTTAGCGAATGAGCAGTTCTTC.

This chain links TRBV5-4 with TRBJ1-1; D may be TRBD1 (5 bases). With 4 bases removed from V and 3 bases from J, the gap between germline ends came to 10 bases. Looked up from germline, CDR1 is SGHNT and CDR2 is YYREEE (reference sequence). CDR3 size: 13 residues. DNA for the CDR3: TGTGCCAGCAGCACCGGGGGGGACACTGAAGCTTTCTTT. Protein sequence: CASSTGGDTEAFF.

The chain links TRBV27 to TRBJ2-1; 9 bases match TRBD2. CDR1 is MNHEY and CDR2 is SMNVEV in the germline V gene (reference sequence). V was pared by 7 bases and J by 5 bases, with 9 bases of the junction left unmatched. CDR3 length: 15 residues. The CDR3 DNA follows: TGTGCCAGCACTGGGACTAGCTCGAGGCACAATGAGCAGTTCTTC. Protein product: CASTGTSSRHNEQFF.